The clone carrying this T cell receptor beta chain was found many times. Its specificity is unknown. Diagnostic decisions used clinical symptoms, serum thyroxine and TRAb, thyroid ultrasound and orbital computed tomography. The CDR3 has 16 amino acids. The ends were cut back, 5 bases at V and 5 bases at J, with 18 bases in the middle. Germline V lookup: CDR1 SEHNR, CDR2 FQNEAQ (reference sequence). These data are taken from a study of T cells in Graves' hyperthyroidism and ophthalmopathy. Authors of the study amplified TCR beta CDR3 regions from RNA transcripts. During a first-round RT-PCR of the TCR CDR3, the HTBI primer set was used. TCRdb re-called the multiplex PCR reads through MiXCR, storing one row per CDR3 protein. The table lists 350,000 to 450,000 distinct CDR3 sequences, about a sixth of them singletons. The study's findings and limits: The model anticipated ophthalmopathy a median approximately six months pre-onset.

The sequenced sample consisted of blood. The V and J genes are TRBV7-9 and TRBJ2-2; D not certain. This clonotype was obtained from a woman aged 30 to 39 with Graves' hyperthyroidism that later progressed to Graves' ophthalmopathy. CDR3 protein: CASSPDRQMGTGELFF. DNA of the CDR3: TGTGCCAGCAGCCCTGATCGGCAGATGGGGACCGGGGAGCTGTTTTTT.